The 5 T cell receptor beta chains in this list originate from one sample, sequenced in a study of OX40 agonist ivuxolimab in advanced cancers. Assay: immunoSEQ multiplex PCR; the TCRdb copy retains only in-frame clones and omits some. The profile shows 87,000 or so clones, about 85% of them singletons. This material consisted of CD4+ or CD8+ T cells sorted from blood, taken in a trial of the OX40 agonist ivuxolimab. The receptors shown here come from an adult with an advanced solid tumor such as melanoma, head and neck, liver or kidney cancer.

This sequence joins TRBV7-3 and TRBJ2-1; tentative D call: TRBD1 (5 bases). Between the trimmed V and J ends, which lost 5 bases and 2 bases, there was a span of 13 bases. The germline V gene has CDR1 SGHTA and CDR2 FQGTGA. The CDR3 spans 15 residues. CDR3 nucleotide sequence: TGTGCCAGCAGCCCCGGAGCAGGGCCCTACAATGAGCAGTTCTTC. Amino acids: CASSPGAGPYNEQFF.

This chain links TRBV7-8 with TRBJ2-5; D could derive from TRBD1 or TRBD2 (5 bases each). Trimming removed 6 bases at V and 5 bases at J, with 25 bases between. The CDR3 runs 17 residues. In germline, CDR1 is SGHVS, CDR2 FQNEAQ. CDR3 loop: CASRIRAGRALGETQYF. The CDR3 nucleotides read TGTGCCAGCAGAATCAGAGCAGGGCGGGCCCTTGGGGAGACCCAGTACTTC.

The chain couples TRBV10-1 to TRBJ2-1, with 13 bases fitting TRBD2. V lost 3 bases and J lost 5; bases outside the gene matches: 4. Per germline, CDR1 WNHNN and CDR2 SYGVQD (reference sequence). The CDR3 is 16 amino acids. DNA of the CDR3: TGCGCCAGCAGTGAAGGGGGACTAGCGGGACACAATGAGCAGTTCTTC. It codes for CASSEGGLAGHNEQFF.

The chain uses TRBV27 and TRBJ2-7; 12 nucleotides match TRBD1. The CDR3 contains 16 residues. V shed 6 bases and J 6 bases; nucleotides not matched to a gene: 12. Germline lookup yields CDR1 MNHEY and CDR2 SMNVEV (reference sequence). The CDR3 nucleotides are TGTGCCAGCAGCCCTTCCACGGGACAGGGGGCAATCGAGCAGTACTTC. It is translated as CASSPSTGQGAIEQYF.

V is TRBV19 and J is TRBJ1-5; D is undetermined. Germline lookup yields CDR1 LNHDA and CDR2 SQIVND (reference sequence). V was clipped by 4 bases and J by 2 bases, with 12 bases between them. CDR3 size: 15 residues. This CDR3 is CASSKRVSGNQPQHF. In DNA, the CDR3 is TGTGCCAGTAGTAAAAGGGTTAGTGGCAATCAGCCCCAGCATTTT.